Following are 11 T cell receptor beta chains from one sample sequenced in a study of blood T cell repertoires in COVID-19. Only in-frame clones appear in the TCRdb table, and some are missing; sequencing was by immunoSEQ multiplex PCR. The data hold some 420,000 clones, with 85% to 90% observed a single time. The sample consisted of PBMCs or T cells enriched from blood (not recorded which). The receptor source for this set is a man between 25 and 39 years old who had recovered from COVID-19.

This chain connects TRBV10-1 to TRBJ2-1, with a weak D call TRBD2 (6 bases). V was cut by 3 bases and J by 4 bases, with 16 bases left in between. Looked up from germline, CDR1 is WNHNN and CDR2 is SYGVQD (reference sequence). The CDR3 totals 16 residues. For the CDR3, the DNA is TGCGCCAGCAGTGATCCCCGAAAAGCGGGTTACAATGAGCAGTTCTTC. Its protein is CASSDPRKAGYNEQFF.

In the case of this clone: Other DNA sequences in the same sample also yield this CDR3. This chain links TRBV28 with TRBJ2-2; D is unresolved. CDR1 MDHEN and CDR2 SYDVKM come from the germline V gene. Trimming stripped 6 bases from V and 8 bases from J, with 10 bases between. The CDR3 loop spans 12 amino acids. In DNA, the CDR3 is TGTGCCAGCAGCACGAGTGTTGGGGAGCTGTTTTTT. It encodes CASSTSVGELFF.

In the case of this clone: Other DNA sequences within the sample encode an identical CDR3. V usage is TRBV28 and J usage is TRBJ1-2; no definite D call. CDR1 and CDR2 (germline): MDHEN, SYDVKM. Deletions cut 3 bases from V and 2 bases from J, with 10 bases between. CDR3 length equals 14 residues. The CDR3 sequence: CASSLPRPNYGYTF. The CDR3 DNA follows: TGTGCCAGCAGTTTGCCTAGACCCAACTATGGCTACACCTTC.

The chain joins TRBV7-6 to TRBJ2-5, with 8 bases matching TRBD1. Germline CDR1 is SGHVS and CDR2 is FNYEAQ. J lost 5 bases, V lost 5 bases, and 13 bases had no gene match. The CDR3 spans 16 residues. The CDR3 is CASSPRLTGDGETQYF. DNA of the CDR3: TGTGCCAGCAGCCCCCGATTGACAGGGGACGGGGAGACCCAGTACTTC.

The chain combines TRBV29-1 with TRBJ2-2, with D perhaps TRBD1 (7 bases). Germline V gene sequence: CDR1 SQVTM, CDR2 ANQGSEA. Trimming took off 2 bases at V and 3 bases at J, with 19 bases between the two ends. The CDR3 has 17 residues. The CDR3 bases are TGCAGCGTTGAAATGCTCCGAACAGGGGAGGACACCGGGGAGCTGTTTTTT. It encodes CSVEMLRTGEDTGELFF.

The CDR3 DNA reads as TGTGCCAGCAGCCGCCCCACCAGCTCCTACAATGAGCAGTTCTTC. This translates into CASSRPTSSYNEQFF. The rearrangement uses TRBV7-2 and TRBJ2-1; no definite D call. V dropped 5 bases and J dropped 0 bases, with 11 bases sitting between them. This CDR3 contains 15 residues. Germline V gene sequence: CDR1 SGHTA, CDR2 FQGNSA.

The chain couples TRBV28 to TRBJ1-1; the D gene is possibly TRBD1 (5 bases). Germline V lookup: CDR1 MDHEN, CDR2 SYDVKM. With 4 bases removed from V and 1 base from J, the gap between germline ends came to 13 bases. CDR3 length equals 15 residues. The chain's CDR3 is CASSSYGGWNTEAFF. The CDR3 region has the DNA TGTGCCAGCAGTTCCTATGGGGGGTGGAACACTGAAGCTTTCTTT.

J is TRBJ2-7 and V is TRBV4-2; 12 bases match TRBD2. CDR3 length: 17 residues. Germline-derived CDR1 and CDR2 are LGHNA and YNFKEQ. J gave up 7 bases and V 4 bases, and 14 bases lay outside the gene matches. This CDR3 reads CASSRFPPTSGSREQYF. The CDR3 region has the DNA TGTGCCAGCAGCCGGTTTCCCCCGACTAGCGGGAGTCGAGAGCAGTACTTC.

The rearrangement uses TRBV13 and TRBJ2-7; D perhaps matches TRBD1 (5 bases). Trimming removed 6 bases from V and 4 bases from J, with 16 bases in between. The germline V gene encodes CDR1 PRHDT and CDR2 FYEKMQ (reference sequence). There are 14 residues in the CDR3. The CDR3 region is CASRATGRGYEQYF. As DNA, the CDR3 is TGTGCCAGCAGAGCTACTGGAAGGGGTTACGAGCAGTACTTC. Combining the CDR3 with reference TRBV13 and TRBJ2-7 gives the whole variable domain AAGVIQSPRHLIKEKRETATLKCYPIPRHDTVYWYQQGPGQDPQFLISFYEKMQSDKGSIPDRFSAQQFSDYHSELNMSSLELGDSALYFCASRATGRGYEQYFGPGTRLTVT.

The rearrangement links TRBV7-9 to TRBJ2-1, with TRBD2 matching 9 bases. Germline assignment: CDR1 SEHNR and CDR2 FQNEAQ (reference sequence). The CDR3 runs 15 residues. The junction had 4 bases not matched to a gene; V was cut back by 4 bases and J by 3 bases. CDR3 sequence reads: CASSSEREVYNEQFF. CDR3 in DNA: TGTGCCAGCAGCTCCGAGCGGGAGGTCTACAATGAGCAGTTCTTC.

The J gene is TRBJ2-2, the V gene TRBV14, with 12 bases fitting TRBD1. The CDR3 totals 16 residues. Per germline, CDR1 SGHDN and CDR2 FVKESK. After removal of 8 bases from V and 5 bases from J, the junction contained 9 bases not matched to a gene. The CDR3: CASSAGQGARTGELFF. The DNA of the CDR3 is TGTGCCAGCTCGGCGGGACAGGGGGCGAGGACCGGGGAGCTGTTTTTT. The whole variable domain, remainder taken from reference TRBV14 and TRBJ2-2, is EAGVTQFPSHSVIEKGQTVTLRCDPISGHDNLYWYRRVMGKEIKFLLHFVKESKQDESGMPNNRFLAERTGGTYSTLKVQPAELEDSGVYFCASSAGQGARTGELFFGEGSRLTVL.